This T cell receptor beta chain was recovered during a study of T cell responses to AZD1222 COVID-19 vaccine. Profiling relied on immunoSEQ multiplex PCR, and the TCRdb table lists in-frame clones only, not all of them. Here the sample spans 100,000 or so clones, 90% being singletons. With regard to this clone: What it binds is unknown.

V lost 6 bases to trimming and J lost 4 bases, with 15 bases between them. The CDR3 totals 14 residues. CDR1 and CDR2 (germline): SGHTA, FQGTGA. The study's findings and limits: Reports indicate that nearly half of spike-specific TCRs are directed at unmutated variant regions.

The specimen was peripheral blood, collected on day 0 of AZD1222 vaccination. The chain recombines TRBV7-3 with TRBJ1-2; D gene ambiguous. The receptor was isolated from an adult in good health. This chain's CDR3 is CASSSDGAFYGYTF. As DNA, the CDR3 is TGTGCCAGCAGTTCTGACGGCGCATTCTATGGCTACACCTTC.